This TCR beta chain was identified in a study of blood T cell repertoires in COVID-19. Study summary: Researchers got acute and convalescent COVID-19 samples from the United States, Italy and Spain. PBMCs, B-cell-depleted T cells, or T cells were the source of the cDNA or gDNA that made up the material.

Per the authors' pipeline: Using reference gene primer amplification, nucleated cell counts were estimated. The method was immunoSEQ multiplex PCR; TCRdb's version includes in-frame clones alone and lacks a portion of them. V and J calls and clone size are as listed in that table; D and trimming were resolved from the DNA. The sample carries 250,000 or so clones, around 84% recorded once. This CDR3 spans 15 amino acids. Germline CDR1 is SGHRS and CDR2 is YFSETQ. The V end lost 0 bases, the J end lost 6 bases, and 12 bases lay between the germline ends. This clone appeared a few times. The rearrangement links TRBV5-1 to TRBJ1-4; D not certain. Sequencing was performed on peripheral blood. This clonotype was obtained from a man aged 60-69 years with acute or convalescent COVID-19. The CDR3 DNA sequence: TGCGCCAGCAGCTTGGGGGCCAGGCCCCATGAAAAACTGTTTTTT. Translated, it gives CASSLGARPHEKLFF. Full variable domain (remainder filled in from reference TRBV5-1 and TRBJ1-4): KAGVTQTPRYLIKTRGQQVTLSCSPISGHRSVSWYQQTPGQGLQFLFEYFSETQRNKGNFPGRFSGRQFSNSRSEMNVSTLELGDSALYLCASSLGARPHEKLFFGSGTQLSVL.